This paragraph covers one T cell receptor beta chain sequence. Method: immunoSEQ multiplex PCR; TCRdb's copy keeps in-frame clones and lacks some. The table includes around 150,000 clones, approximately 80% detected once. The sample originates from a study of blood T cell repertoires in COVID-19. On the study more broadly: Donors in the United States, Italy and Spain gave samples during acute or convalescent COVID-19.

The V end was cut by 6 bases, the J end by 4 bases, with 11 bases between. Germline V gene sequence: CDR1 SGHTA, CDR2 FQGNSA. The CDR3 covers 13 residues. The sequence was collected from a man aged 45 to 65 with acute or convalescent COVID-19. The rearrangement links TRBV7-2 to TRBJ2-3, with no clear D. Specimen: peripheral blood. CDR3 protein: CASSLQVSDTQYF. The CDR3 DNA reads TGTGCCAGCAGTCTTCAGGTCTCAGATACGCAGTATTTT.